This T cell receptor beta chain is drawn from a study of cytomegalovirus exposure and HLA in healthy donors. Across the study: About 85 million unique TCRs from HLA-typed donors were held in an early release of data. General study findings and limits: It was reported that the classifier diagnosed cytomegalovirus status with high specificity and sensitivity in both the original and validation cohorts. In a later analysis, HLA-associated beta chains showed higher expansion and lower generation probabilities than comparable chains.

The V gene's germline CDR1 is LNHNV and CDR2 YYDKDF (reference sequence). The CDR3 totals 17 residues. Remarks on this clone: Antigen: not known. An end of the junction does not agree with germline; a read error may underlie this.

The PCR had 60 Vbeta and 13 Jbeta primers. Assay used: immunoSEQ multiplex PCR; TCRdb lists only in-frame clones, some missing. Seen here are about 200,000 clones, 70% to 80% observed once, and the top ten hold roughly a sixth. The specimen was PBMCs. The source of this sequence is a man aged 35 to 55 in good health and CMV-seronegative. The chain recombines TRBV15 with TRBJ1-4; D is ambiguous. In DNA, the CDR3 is TGTGCCACCAGCAGAGATATACTGAGCGGGTCGAATGAAGAACTGTTTTTT. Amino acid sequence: CATSRDILSGSNEELFF.